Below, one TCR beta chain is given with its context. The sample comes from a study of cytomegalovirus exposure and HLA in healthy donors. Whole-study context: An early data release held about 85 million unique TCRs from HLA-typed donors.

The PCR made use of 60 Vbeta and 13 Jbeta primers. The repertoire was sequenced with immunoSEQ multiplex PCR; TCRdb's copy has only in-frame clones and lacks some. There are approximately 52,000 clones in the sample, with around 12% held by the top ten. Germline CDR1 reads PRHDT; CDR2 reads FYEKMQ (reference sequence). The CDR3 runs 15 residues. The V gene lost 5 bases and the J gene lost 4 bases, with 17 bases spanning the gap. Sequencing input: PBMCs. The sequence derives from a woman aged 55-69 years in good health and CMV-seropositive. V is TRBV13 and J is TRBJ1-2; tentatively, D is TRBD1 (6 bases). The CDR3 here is CASSPDSISGYGYTF. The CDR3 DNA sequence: TGTGCCAGCAGCCCGGACAGCATCTCAGGCTATGGCTACACCTTC.